A selection of T cell receptor beta chains follows, all from one sample in a study of blood T cell repertoires in COVID-19. The assay was immunoSEQ multiplex PCR, and TCRdb's table has in-frame clones only and misses some. The sample carries under 200,000 clones, around four fifths recorded once. The specimen was peripheral blood. These receptors originate from a woman in her 70s with COVID-19, enrolled during active disease. CDR3s include the opening cysteine and the closing phenylalanine or tryptophan. The D gene is left open where the match is weak. Expanded clones are given a class, and other clones once, few, many or no size at all.

abundance	j_gene	v_gene	d_gene	CDR3nt	CDR3aa
NA	TRBJ1-1	TRBV12-3/TRBV12-4	NA	TGTGCCAGCAGTACTGGTATTGAAGCTTTCTTT	CASSTGIEAFF
NA	TRBJ1-4	TRBV2	NA	TGTGCCAGCAGTGAGGGCCACCAGCTTGGAAAACTGTTTTTT	CASSEGHQLGKLFF
NA	TRBJ1-5	TRBV5-1	NA	TGCGCCAGCAGCTTGGAGGGGCAGGGGAATCAGCCCCAGCATTTT	CASSLEGQGNQPQHF
NA	TRBJ2-2	TRBV6-1	NA	TGTGCCAGCAGCCCCGGGGCCGGGGAGCTGTTTTTT	CASSPGAGELFF
once	TRBJ2-2	TRBV7-7	NA	TGTGCTAGCAGCTTAGATTTGAGCGGGGAGCTGTTTTTT	CASSLDLSGELFF
NA	TRBJ2-7	TRBV6-5	TRBD2	TGTGCCAGCAAAGGGGGGCGGGAGGTCGGCGAGCAGTACTTC	CASKGGREVGEQYF
NA	TRBJ1-1	TRBV7-2	NA	TGTGCCAGCAGACACAGGGAGAACACTGAAGCTTTCTTT	CASRHRENTEAFF
NA	TRBJ1-2	TRBV28	NA	TGTGCCAGCAGTTTAGGTGGAGGGATTCGCTATGGCTACACCTTC	CASSLGGGIRYGYTF
NA	TRBJ1-5	TRBV6-5	NA	TGTGCCAGCAGTCAGGGGAGGGTTCAGCCCCAGCATTTT	CASSQGRVQPQHF
NA	TRBJ1-5	TRBV6-5	TRBD1	TGTGCCAGCAGTTATCATCGGGACAGGGGGGTTCAGCCCCAGCATTTT	CASSYHRDRGVQPQHF
NA	TRBJ1-5	TRBV6-4	TRBD1	TGTGCCAGCAGTGTCCCAAAATGGACAGGGAACCCCCCTAGCAATCAGCCCCAGCATTTT	CASSVPKWTGNPPSNQPQHF
NA	TRBJ1-5	TRBV6-5	TRBD1	TGTGCCAGCAGCTTCTCCCGGGACAGTAATCAGCCCCAGCATTTT	CASSFSRDSNQPQHF
once	TRBJ2-3	TRBV7-6	TRBD1	TGTGCCAGCGGACTCCGAGACAGGGGCTCAGATACGCAGTATTTT	CASGLRDRGSDTQYF
once	TRBJ1-4	TRBV6-6	TRBD1	TGTGCCAGCGGAGTTGGTGGGACAGGGGGTGAAAAACTGTTTTTT	CASGVGGTGGEKLFF
NA	TRBJ1-2	TRBV11-2	NA	TGTGCCAGCAGCTTGGGGGGAGGGCCCGTAAGGGGCTACACCTTC	CASSLGGGPVRGYTF
NA	TRBJ1-1	TRBV19	NA	TGTGCCAGTAGTTCGACAGGATTCACTGAAGCTTTCTTT	CASSSTGFTEAFF
NA	TRBJ2-7	TRBV5-5	NA	TGTGCCAGCAGCTTGGCGTCTAGCGTTACCTACGAGCAGTACTTC	CASSLASSVTYEQYF
NA	TRBJ2-2	TRBV9	NA	TGTGCCAGCAGCGTAGTTCCTGGGGAGCGGGTCGGGGAGCTGTTTTTT	CASSVVPGERVGELFF
NA	TRBJ1-5	TRBV4-2	NA	TGTGCCAGCAGCTCAGGGAATTACAATCAGCCCCAGCATTTT	CASSSGNYNQPQHF
NA	TRBJ2-3	TRBV5-1	TRBD2	TGCGCCAGCAGCTTGGTCCCGGGGGGGCTCGGAGATACGCAGTATTTT	CASSLVPGGLGDTQYF
few	TRBJ2-5	TRBV5-6	NA	TGTGCCAGCAGCCCGGCGGGGGCGCTGTACCAAGAGACCCAGTACTTC	CASSPAGALYQETQYF
NA	TRBJ2-3	TRBV13	TRBD1	TGTGCCAGCAGCTCCCGACAGGGCGGAGATACGCAGTATTTT	CASSSRQGGDTQYF
NA	TRBJ1-1	TRBV27	TRBD1	TGTGCCAGCCAGAAGGGACAGGTGGAGAACACTGAAGCTTTCTTT	CASQKGQVENTEAFF
NA	TRBJ1-5	TRBV7-2	NA	TGTGCCAGCAGCATGACGGGGGTCAATCAGCCCCAGCATTTT	CASSMTGVNQPQHF
NA	TRBJ1-3	TRBV30	NA	TGTGCCTGGAGTCCCAACAGGGCGACTGGAAACACCATATATTTT	CAWSPNRATGNTIYF
NA	TRBJ2-4	TRBV4-1	NA	TGCGCCAGCAGCCAGGATCGATGGGGAGACATTCAGTACTTC	CASSQDRWGDIQYF
NA	TRBJ1-6	TRBV9	NA	TGTGCCAGCAGCGTTAACCCACAGGGTCCTTCACCCCTCCACTTT	CASSVNPQGPSPLHF
NA	TRBJ2-1	TRBV29-1	NA	TGCAGCGGGGGGGGGCTACCCCCCACAAATGAGCAGTTCTTC	CSGGGLPPTNEQFF
NA	TRBJ2-1	TRBV27	TRBD2	TGTGCCAGCAGTTTGTCGGGGGGGGCCGGTGAGCAGTTCTTC	CASSLSGGAGEQFF
NA	TRBJ1-1	TRBV4-1	NA	TGCGCCAGCAGCCAAGGGGAAACAGGTGAAGCTTTCTTT	CASSQGETGEAFF
NA	TRBJ2-1	TRBV6-6	NA	TGTGCCAGCAGTTACTCGAGAGGATCAGGAGGCAATGAGCAGTTCTTC	CASSYSRGSGGNEQFF
NA	TRBJ2-2	TRBV27	TRBD1	TGTGCCAGCAGTTTTGGGACAGTGAACACCGGGGAGCTGTTTTTT	CASSFGTVNTGELFF
NA	TRBJ1-4	TRBV28	NA	TGTGCCAGCAGGACGGACCAGGGGGAAAAACTGTTTTTT	CASRTDQGEKLFF
NA	TRBJ1-3	TRBV6-5	NA	TGTGCCAGCAGTTACTCAGGGGCTGGAAACACCATATATTTT	CASSYSGAGNTIYF
NA	TRBJ1-2	TRBV4-1	NA	TGCGCCAGCACCCCAGCAGGGGATAACTATGGCTACACCTTC	CASTPAGDNYGYTF
once	TRBJ2-1	TRBV12-3/TRBV12-4	TRBD2	TGTGCCAGCAGGGGGCGGGAGGAGCAGTTCTTC	CASRGREEQFF
NA	TRBJ1-1	TRBV5-1	NA	TGCGCCAGCAGTCAGGGAGGTGGGAACACTGAAGCTTTCTTT	CASSQGGGNTEAFF
NA	TRBJ1-1	TRBV19	NA	TGTGCCAGTAGTATCAGGTTTCCGGGACAACCAGACACTGAAGCTTTCTTT	CASSIRFPGQPDTEAFF
once	TRBJ1-5	TRBV30	NA	TGTGCCTGGAGTGCTAGCGGTAATCAGCCCCAGCATTTT	CAWSASGNQPQHF
few	TRBJ2-7	TRBV5-1	NA	TGCGCCAGCAGCTTGTATTTGGGGGGCGAGCAGTACTTC	CASSLYLGGEQYF
NA	TRBJ1-5	TRBV24-1	NA	TGTGCCACCAGTGATTACAGGGCCCATAGCAATCAGCCCCAGCATTTT	CATSDYRAHSNQPQHF
NA	TRBJ2-1	TRBV28	TRBD2	TGTGCCAGCAGTTTAGGCGGGGGAATCTACAATGAGCAGTTCTTC	CASSLGGGIYNEQFF
NA	TRBJ2-7	TRBV5-8	NA	TGTGCCAGCAGCTCCATCAGAGGGACTCACGAGCAGTACTTC	CASSSIRGTHEQYF
NA	TRBJ1-2	TRBV5-1	TRBD1	TGCGCCAGCAGCTTGGATCCTGGACAGGGGATCTATGGCTACACCTTC	CASSLDPGQGIYGYTF
NA	TRBJ1-3	TRBV11-3	NA	TGTGCCAGCAGCATCACAGGAAACACCATATATTTT	CASSITGNTIYF
NA	TRBJ2-2	TRBV12-3/TRBV12-4	NA	TGTGCCAGCAGTACAAACACCGGGGAGCTGTTTTTT	CASSTNTGELFF
many	TRBJ1-5	TRBV19	TRBD1	TGTGCCAGTAGGCTACAGGGGGCGGGAGGTCAGCCCCAGCATTTT	CASRLQGAGGQPQHF
NA	TRBJ1-2	TRBV5-5	NA	TGTGCCAGCAGCGGGAGTACTTCCTATGGCTACACCTTC	CASSGSTSYGYTF
NA	TRBJ1-5	TRBV28	NA	TGTGCCAGCAGTCTAGGGAGAGGCCCTAACAATCAGCCCCAGCATTTT	CASSLGRGPNNQPQHF
few	TRBJ1-2	TRBV29-1	TRBD1	TGCAGCGTTGAGAGACAGGGCTTAACCGAGGGGTACACCTTC	CSVERQGLTEGYTF
NA	TRBJ1-2	TRBV11-2	NA	TGTGCCAGCAGCTTAGGAGGAAGGTTCGGCTACACCTTC	CASSLGGRFGYTF
NA	TRBJ1-4	TRBV20-1	NA	TGCAGTGCTGGGCTTGGTGAAAAACTGTTTTTT	CSAGLGEKLFF
few	TRBJ2-7	TRBV30	NA	TGTGCCTGGAGTCCCACAGGCCACGAGCAGTACTTC	CAWSPTGHEQYF
NA	TRBJ2-3	TRBV7-8	NA	TGTGCCAGCAGCTTATCGGGGAGTTTGAGCACAGATACGCAGTATTTT	CASSLSGSLSTDTQYF
NA	TRBJ2-7	TRBV3-1/TRBV3-2	NA	TGTGCCAGCAGCCAAAGGGCCATCGGGGGGCGGTCCCCCTACGAGCAGTACTTC	CASSQRAIGGRSPYEQYF